This TCR beta chain was sequenced for a study of tumor-infiltrating lymphocytes in primary liver carcinoma. Looking at the study overall: The patient population consisted of men and women between 30 and 69 years of age.

Points on this clonotype: Its specificity is unknown.

cDNA specific to TCR beta was made from 500 ng of total RNA, with a constant-region primer employed for priming. ARM-PCR was slightly modified, and three nested multiplex PCR rounds with it gave rise to the TCR beta libraries. Running around 9 cycles apiece, the first two PCR rounds relied on TRBV1-TRBV30 forward primers together with a C-beta reverse primer. TCRdb re-called the multiplex PCR reads with MiXCR, one entry per CDR3 protein. The sample records 150,000 to 200,000 distinct CDR3 sequences, around 85% being singletons. The CDR3 runs 13 residues. Germline CDR1 and CDR2: SGHAT and FQNNGV. Study outcomes and limitations: There were only about 7-25% of top clones found in all five tumor regions.

The source material, about 18-33 mg of unsorted bulk tissue, was used to co-extract RNA and DNA. Among the patients, all had chronic HBV infection and none had been treated. Each tumor specimen held more than 75% viable tumor cells. The source of this sequence is a man aged 40-50 years with primary liver carcinoma and hepatitis B virus infection. The sample was tumor tissue from primary liver carcinoma. The V and J genes are TRBV11-2 and TRBJ1-2; 9 bases fit TRBD1. CDR3: CTSNLDRGYGYTF. The CDR3 nucleotides are TGTACTAGCAACTTGGACAGGGGCTATGGCTACACCTTC.